This T cell receptor beta chain originates from a study of CD8+CD57+ T cells in acquired aplastic anemia (dated by TCRdb to 2016 to 2019). In the study overall: DNA extracted from sorted CD4+ and CD8+ cells had a mean of about 3.3 ug, with a range of 0.2 to 27.4 ug. CD8+CD57+ expansion was defined as a frequency above the mean frequency observed in healthy subjects. General study outcomes and caveats: No significant difference in CD8+ Simpson's diversity was found between patients and healthy controls (P=0.060). Although roughly 30 CD8+ CDR3 sequences were shared by patients and controls, these sequences appeared highly expressed in patients and within the immunodominant clones of patients.

Genomic DNA was used as template for profiling of TCR beta VDJ combinations and CDR3 sequences. An Illumina HiSeq 2000 was the platform used for TCR repertoire sequencing. Processing in the source paper ran as follows. TRBV/TRBJ rearrangement plots, CDR3 size and DJ length profiles, and Simpson's diversity index were used to evaluate the repertoires. Whichever DNA sequence was most abundant in the deep sequencing data was defined as the immunodominant clone. CDR3 amino acid sequences were checked for sharing across subjects and were also compared against the VDJdb database and published repertoires. The public reads were run again by TCRdb, first through fastp at Q25 and then through MiXCR, and only productive beta chains were kept. Each record represents a unique CDR3 protein, reported with the most common genes and DNA among its rows. The V and J calls come from TCRdb's annotation, not from the publication. The sample table holds around 430,000 distinct CDR3 sequences, of which approximately 32% were seen once. Of the sample, 0.82% is held by the ten largest clones.

With respect to this clonotype: Its specific antigen is unknown. No much larger clone is present one base from it, and per-base qualities are unavailable.

Flow cytometry had shown CD8+CD57+ cell expansion in the patients selected for sequencing. Every patient had severe acquired aplastic anemia, diagnosed using the International Study of Aplastic Anemia and Agranulocytosis and Camitta criteria. No therapy had been received by the patients at the time of blood sampling. TCR repertoires of sorted CD4+ and CD8+ blood T cells from severe aplastic anemia patients and healthy subjects were deep-sequenced in the study. In the USA, patient enrollment took place under clinicaltrials.gov protocols 00001620, 01623167, 00001397, 00071045, 00081523 and 00961064. Ficoll-Paque density gradient centrifugation was used to isolate peripheral blood mononuclear cells. Before DNA was extracted, CD4+ and CD8+ T cells were sorted using either FACS or magnetic beads. CDR1 SNHLY and CDR2 FYNNEI were looked up in the germline V gene. Its CDR3 holds 17 amino acids, cysteine through phenylalanine. The entry retains the CDR3 DNA only, 51 bases that are in frame from base 1. V trim: 6 bases; J trim: 2 bases; unmatched bases: 8.

Specimen: sorted CD4+, CD8+, or CD8+CD57+ T cells (not recorded which) from PBMCs. Recombination linked TRBV2 to TRBJ1-5, and TRBD1 aligns with 12 junction nucleotides. This clonotype originated in a human donor with aplastic anemia. The CDR3 region has the sequence CASSPGQGAPGNQPQHF. The bases read TGTGCCAGCAGCCCGGGACAGGGGGCGCCGGGCAATCAGCCCCAGCATTTT.